The 24 T cell receptor beta chains presented below share a single source sample, sequenced in a study of T cell responses to AZD1222 COVID-19 vaccine. Sequencing used immunoSEQ multiplex PCR; TCRdb keeps in-frame clones, though not all of them. The sample yields about 95,000 clones, about 88% seen once. The material was peripheral blood, obtained on day 0 of AZD1222 vaccination. The source is an adult in good health.

J is TRBJ2-7 and V is TRBV19; 7 bases are a match to TRBD2. J was trimmed by 2 bases and V by 3 bases; bases with no gene match: 10. CDR3 length: 16 residues. Germline lookup yields CDR1 LNHDA and CDR2 SQIVND (reference sequence). CDR3 in DNA: TGTGCCAGTAGTATGGTCCCGGGACTAACGACCTACGAGCAGTACTTC. Its translation: CASSMVPGLTTYEQYF.

The chain couples TRBV2 to TRBJ1-6; no firm D call. Looked up from germline, CDR1 is SNHLY and CDR2 is FYNNEI. The CDR3 is 11 amino acids. With 5 bases removed from V and 10 bases from J, the gap between germline ends came to 6 bases. CDR3 residues: CASSLASPLHF. CDR3 nucleotide sequence: TGTGCCAGCAGTTTAGCCTCACCCCTCCACTTT.

The CDR3 loop is CASSEAQGYEQYF. CDR3 DNA sequence: TGTGCCAGCAGTGAAGCGCAGGGGTACGAGCAGTACTTC. This chain links TRBV2 with TRBJ2-7, with D possibly being TRBD1 (6 bases). This CDR3 contains 13 residues. Trimming left V 0 bases short and J 4 bases short, with 7 bases between. Germline assignment: CDR1 SNHLY and CDR2 FYNNEI.

This clone has just one count. The chain recombines TRBV4-1 with TRBJ1-4; D gene ambiguous. This CDR3 region has 15 residues. Germline V gene data show CDR1 as MGHRA and CDR2 as YSYEKL. V lost 0 bases to trimming and J lost 8 bases, with 13 bases between them. DNA of the CDR3: TGCGCCAGCAGCCAAGATCGAGGGCGAAGGGAAAAACTGTTTTTT. Amino acid sequence: CASSQDRGRREKLFF.

The rearrangement uses TRBV3-1 (or the pseudogene TRBV3-2) and TRBJ1-2; 7 bases are shared with TRBD1. The junction had 6 bases not matched to a gene; V was cut back by 4 bases and J by 7 bases. Germline V gene lookup returns CDR1 LGHDT and CDR2 YNNKEL (reference sequence). The length of the CDR3 is 13 residues. This chain's CDR3 is CASSLQGGTGYTF. The CDR3, as DNA: TGTGCCAGCAGCCTTCAGGGGGGTACTGGCTACACCTTC.

V and J are TRBV6-5 and TRBJ1-1; D is undetermined. V lost 2 bases to trimming and J lost 1 base, with 5 bases between them. The length of the CDR3 is 13 residues. The germline V gene has CDR1 MNHEY and CDR2 SVGAGI. The chain's CDR3 is CASSYDWNTEAFF. CDR3 nucleotide sequence: TGTGCCAGCAGTTACGATTGGAACACTGAAGCTTTCTTT.

The chain employs TRBV12-2 and TRBJ1-5. TRBV12-2 is reported as a pseudogene. This CDR3 comprises 18 residues. DNA for the CDR3: TGTGCAAGTCGCCGCCGGGCCCCTCGTAGCTATAGCAATCAGCCCCAGCATTTT. It encodes CASRRRAPRSYSNQPQHF.

This clone was seen once. The chain has TRBV19 and TRBJ2-7; TRBD1 might be the D (5 bases). The CDR3 runs to 14 residues. CDR1 and CDR2 (germline): LNHDA, SQIVND (reference sequence). Trimming took off 2 bases at V and 3 bases at J, with 11 bases between the two ends. The CDR3 DNA reads as TGTGCCAGTAGTATATGGCAGGGAAGCTACGAGCAGTACTTC. Translation gives CASSIWQGSYEQYF.

The gene calls are TRBV12-3 or TRBV12-4 and TRBJ1-1, with D uncertain. The CDR3 totals 11 residues. V was trimmed by 7 bases and J by 3 bases, leaving 6 bases between them. CDR3 sequence: CASTSYTEAFF. In DNA form, the CDR3 reads TGTGCCAGCACCAGTTACACTGAAGCTTTCTTT.

The chain couples TRBV18 to TRBJ2-7, with 13 positions matching TRBD2. The germline gives CDR1 KGHSH, CDR2 LQKENI. The CDR3 loop spans 17 amino acids. Unmatched junction bases numbered 6, after V lost 3 bases and J lost 1 base. The CDR3 spells CASSPRTSGGQSYEQYF. CDR3 DNA sequence: TGTGCCAGCTCACCCCGGACTAGCGGGGGCCAATCCTACGAGCAGTACTTC. The full variable domain, completed using reference TRBV18 and TRBJ2-7, is NAGVMQNPRHLVRRRGQEARLRCSPMKGHSHVYWYRQLPEEGLKFMVYLQKENIIDESGMPKERFSAEFPKEGPSILRIQQVVRGDSAAYFCASSPRTSGGQSYEQYFGPGTRLTVT.

This sequence joins TRBV5-5 and TRBJ2-5; no definite D call. V dropped 6 bases and J dropped 0 bases, with 9 bases sitting between them. From germline, CDR1 is SGHKS and CDR2 YYEKEE (reference sequence). The CDR3 contains 13 residues. The CDR3 coding sequence is TGTGCCAGCAAAGGGTGGTACCAAGAGACCCAGTACTTC. Translating gives CASKGWYQETQYF.

The chain carries TRBV2 and TRBJ1-6; D is uncertain. V was trimmed by 6 bases and J by 5 bases, leaving 5 bases between them. This CDR3 is built from 12 residues. Germline CDR1 is SNHLY and CDR2 is FYNNEI. CDR3 residues: CASSANNSPLHF. CDR3 coding DNA: TGTGCCAGCAGCGCTAATAATTCACCCCTCCACTTT. Looking up the rest from reference TRBV2 and TRBJ1-6 gives the full variable domain: EPEVTQTPSHQVTQMGQEVILRCVPISNHLYFYWYRQILGQKVEFLVSFYNNEISEKSEIFDDQFSVERPDGSNFTLKIRSTKLEDSAMYFCASSANNSPLHFGNGTRLTVT.

This chain joins TRBV5-1 and TRBJ1-1; no clear D. V was cut by 2 bases and J by 3 bases, with 11 bases left in between. The germline V gene encodes CDR1 SGHRS and CDR2 YFSETQ. The CDR3 loop spans 14 amino acids. This CDR3 is CASSFFGRDTEAFF. The CDR3, as DNA: TGCGCCAGCAGCTTTTTTGGGCGGGACACTGAAGCTTTCTTT.

The chain recombines TRBV7-2 with TRBJ2-7; 9 nucleotides align to TRBD2. With V trimmed by 3 bases and J by 2 bases, 5 bases remained unmatched. Germline lookup yields CDR1 SGHTA and CDR2 FQGNSA. The CDR3 contains 15 residues. Here the CDR3 DNA reads TGTGCCAGCAGCTTGAGGCGGGGGGGAACCTACGAGCAGTACTTC. Its translation: CASSLRRGGTYEQYF.

The chain couples TRBV5-1 to TRBJ2-3; D is unclear. CDR3 length: 13 amino acids. Germline lookup yields CDR1 SGHRS and CDR2 YFSETQ. Trimming took off 4 bases at V and 2 bases at J, with 8 bases between the two ends. CDR3 in amino acids: CASSPPYTDTQYF. CDR3 nucleotides: TGCGCCAGCAGCCCCCCTTACACAGATACGCAGTATTTT.

The rearrangement links TRBV28 to TRBJ1-5; D may be TRBD1 (5 bases). Germline loops: CDR1 MDHEN, CDR2 SYDVKM. V dropped 6 bases and J dropped 5 bases, with 14 bases sitting between them. The CDR3 has 14 residues. CDR3 bases: TGTGCCAGCAGCTCAGGACAAGAGGATCAGCCCCAGCATTTT. It encodes CASSSGQEDQPQHF.

The chain joins TRBV7-2 to TRBJ2-4; 7 bases match TRBD1. Per the germline V gene, CDR1 is SGHTA and CDR2 is FQGNSA. With 2 bases clipped from V and 0 bases from J, the junction kept 1 base outside the gene matches. The CDR3 covers 15 residues. The CDR3 coding sequence is TGTGCCAGCAGCTTAAGGGGGCTAGCCAAAAACATTCAGTACTTC. Its translation is CASSLRGLAKNIQYF.

This clone was seen a few times. The chain uses TRBV2 and TRBJ1-1, with D unclear. Trimming shortened V by 7 bases and J by 1 base, and 10 bases separated the two germline ends. From germline, CDR1 is SNHLY and CDR2 FYNNEI. The CDR3 totals 13 residues. The CDR3 DNA reads as TGTGCCAGCACCGTCGGATCGAACACTGAAGCTTTCTTT. It codes for CASTVGSNTEAFF.

This clone is a singleton in its sample. V gene TRBV7-3 combines with J gene TRBJ1-1; unclear D gene. V gave up 5 bases and J gave up 2 bases, with 9 bases separating them. The CDR3 is 13 amino acids. Per the germline V gene, CDR1 is SGHTA and CDR2 is FQGTGA. CDR3 protein: CASSTKINTEAFF. The CDR3 nucleotides read TGTGCCAGCAGCACCAAAATTAACACTGAAGCTTTCTTT.

As regards this clone: At one boundary the junction diverges from the germline segment, which might be a read error. This chain joins TRBV6-5 and TRBJ1-2; no reliable D call. Germline V gene sequence: CDR1 MNHEY, CDR2 SVGAGI. The CDR3 consists of 13 residues. The CDR3 sequence is CASSDSYPRGYTF. DNA of the CDR3: TGTGCCAGCAGTGACTCGTATCCGCGCGGCTACACCTTC.

The V call is TRBV7-7, the J call TRBJ2-2, with 7 bases that match TRBD2. Germline assignment: CDR1 SSHAT and CDR2 FNYEAQ (reference sequence). With 9 bases clipped from V and 0 bases from J, the junction kept 25 bases outside the gene matches. This CDR3 contains 21 residues. The CDR3, as DNA: TGTGCCAGAAAAAAGGGGAAGGAGGCGGGAGAAGGACCAACGAACACCGGGGAGCTGTTTTTT. Encoded protein: CARKKGKEAGEGPTNTGELFF.

V is TRBV9 and J is TRBJ1-6; TRBD1 is a possible D gene (6 bases). Trimming shortened V by 0 bases and J by 7 bases, and 11 bases separated the two germline ends. This CDR3 has 15 amino acids. Germline CDR1 is SGDLS and CDR2 is YYNGEE. The CDR3 region has the DNA TGTGCCAGCAGCGTAGGAGGGGGGGCGAATTCACCCCTCCACTTT. It encodes CASSVGGGANSPLHF. Full variable domain (remainder filled in from reference TRBV9 and TRBJ1-6): DSGVTQTPKHLITATGQRVTLRCSPRSGDLSVYWYQQSLDQGLQFLIQYYNGEERAKGNILERFSAQQFPDLHSELNLSSLELGDSALYFCASSVGGGANSPLHFGNGTRLTVT.

The chain uses TRBV5-8 and TRBJ1-2; weak D call: TRBD1 (6 bases). The V gene's germline CDR1 is SGHTS and CDR2 YDEGEE. V was shortened by 4 bases and J by 8 bases, with 12 bases between the two germline ends. This CDR3 spans 12 amino acids. CDR3 in DNA: TGTGCCAGCAGCGGCGCTCAGGGGGGCTACACCTTC. Protein product: CASSGAQGGYTF.

V and J are TRBV6-2 or TRBV6-3 and TRBJ2-1; D ambiguous. Germline CDR1 reads MNHEY; CDR2 reads SVGEGT. V was pared by 2 bases and J by 4 bases, with 12 bases between. The CDR3 totals 15 residues. CDR3 nucleotide sequence: TGTGCCAGCAGTTACGTCGCGAAAGTGTACAATGAGCAGTTCTTC. Protein sequence: CASSYVAKVYNEQFF.